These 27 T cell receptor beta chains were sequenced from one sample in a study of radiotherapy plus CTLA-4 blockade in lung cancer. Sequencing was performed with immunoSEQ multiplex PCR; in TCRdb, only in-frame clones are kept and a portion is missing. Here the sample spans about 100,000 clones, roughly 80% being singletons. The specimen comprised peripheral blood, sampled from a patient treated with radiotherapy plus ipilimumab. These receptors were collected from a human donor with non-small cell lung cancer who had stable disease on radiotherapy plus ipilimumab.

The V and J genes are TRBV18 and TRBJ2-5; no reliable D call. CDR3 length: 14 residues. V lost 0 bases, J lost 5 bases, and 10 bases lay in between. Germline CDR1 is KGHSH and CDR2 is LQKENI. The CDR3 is CASSPPTKRETQYF. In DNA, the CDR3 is TGTGCCAGCTCACCACCAACTAAACGGGAGACCCAGTACTTC.

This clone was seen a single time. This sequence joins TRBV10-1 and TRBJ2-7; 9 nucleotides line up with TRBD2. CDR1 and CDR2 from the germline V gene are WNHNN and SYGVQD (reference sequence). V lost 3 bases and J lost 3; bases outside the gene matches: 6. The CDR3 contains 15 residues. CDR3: CASSDPGLAVYEQYF. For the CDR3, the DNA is TGCGCCAGCAGTGACCCGGGACTAGCAGTCTACGAGCAGTACTTC.

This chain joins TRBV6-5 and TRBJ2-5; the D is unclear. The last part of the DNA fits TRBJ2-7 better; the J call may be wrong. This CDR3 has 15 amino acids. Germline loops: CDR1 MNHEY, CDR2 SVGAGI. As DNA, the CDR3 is TGTGCCAGCAAACAAGTTATAACAGCCTCCTACGAGCAGTACTTC. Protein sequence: CASKQVITASYEQYF.

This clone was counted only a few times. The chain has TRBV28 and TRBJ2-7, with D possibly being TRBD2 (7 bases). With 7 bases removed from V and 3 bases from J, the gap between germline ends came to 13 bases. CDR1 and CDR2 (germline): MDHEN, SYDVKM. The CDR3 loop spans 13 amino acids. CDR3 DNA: TGTGCCAGCATGCGGGGGCAAAGCTACGAGCAGTACTTC. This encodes CASMRGQSYEQYF.

The CDR3 here is CSGTTGHGEKLFF. The DNA for the CDR3 is TGCAGCGGAACGACAGGCCATGGTGAAAAACTGTTTTTT. This chain connects TRBV29-1 to TRBJ1-4; weak D call: TRBD1 (6 bases). This CDR3 comprises 13 residues. Trimming shortened V by 7 bases and J by 7 bases, and 16 bases separated the two germline ends. From germline, CDR1 is SQVTM and CDR2 ANQGSEA.

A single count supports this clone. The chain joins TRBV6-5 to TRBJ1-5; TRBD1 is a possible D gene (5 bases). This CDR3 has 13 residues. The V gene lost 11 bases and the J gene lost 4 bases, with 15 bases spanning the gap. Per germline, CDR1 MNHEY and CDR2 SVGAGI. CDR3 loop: CAAAGGGNQPQHF. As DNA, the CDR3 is TGTGCCGCCGCCGGGGGGGGGAATCAGCCCCAGCATTTT.

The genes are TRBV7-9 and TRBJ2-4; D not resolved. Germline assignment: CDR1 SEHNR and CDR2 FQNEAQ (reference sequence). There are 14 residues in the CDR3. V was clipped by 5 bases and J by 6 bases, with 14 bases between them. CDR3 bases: TGTGCCAGCAGCCCTGCCATGAATAGAAACATTCAGTACTTC. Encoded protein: CASSPAMNRNIQYF.

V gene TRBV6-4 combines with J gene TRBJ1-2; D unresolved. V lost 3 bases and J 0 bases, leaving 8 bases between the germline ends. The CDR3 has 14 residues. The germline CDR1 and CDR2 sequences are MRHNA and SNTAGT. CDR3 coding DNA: TGTGCCAGCAGTGAAGGGAGAGCTAACTATGGCTACACCTTC. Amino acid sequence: CASSEGRANYGYTF.

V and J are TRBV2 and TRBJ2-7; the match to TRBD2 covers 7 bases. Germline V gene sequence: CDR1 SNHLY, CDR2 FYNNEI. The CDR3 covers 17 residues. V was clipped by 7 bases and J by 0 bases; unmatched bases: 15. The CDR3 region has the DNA TGTGCCAGCACCGAGGGCCCCACTAGCGCTAGCTCCTACGAGCAGTACTTC. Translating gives CASTEGPTSASSYEQYF. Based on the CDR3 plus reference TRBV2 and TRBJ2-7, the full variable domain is EPEVTQTPSHQVTQMGQEVILRCVPISNHLYFYWYRQILGQKVEFLVSFYNNEISEKSEIFDDQFSVERPDGSNFTLKIRSTKLEDSAMYFCASTEGPTSASSYEQYFGPGTRLTVT.

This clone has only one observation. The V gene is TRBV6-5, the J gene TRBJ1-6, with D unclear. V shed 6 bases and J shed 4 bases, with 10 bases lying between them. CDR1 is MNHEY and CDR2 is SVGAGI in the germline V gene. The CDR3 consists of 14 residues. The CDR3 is CASSPRGYNSPLHF. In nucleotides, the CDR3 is TGTGCCAGCAGCCCCCGGGGTTATAATTCACCCCTCCACTTT.

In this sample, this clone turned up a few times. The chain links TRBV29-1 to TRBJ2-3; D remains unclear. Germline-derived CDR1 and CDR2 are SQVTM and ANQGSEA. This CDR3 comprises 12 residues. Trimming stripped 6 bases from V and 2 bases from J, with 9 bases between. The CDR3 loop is CSVLLPTDTQYF. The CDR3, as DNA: TGCAGCGTCCTGCTTCCCACAGATACGCAGTATTTT.

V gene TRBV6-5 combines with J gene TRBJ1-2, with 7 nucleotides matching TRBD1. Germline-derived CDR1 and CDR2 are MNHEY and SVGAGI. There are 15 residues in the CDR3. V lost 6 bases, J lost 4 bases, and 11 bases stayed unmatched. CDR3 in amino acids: CASSPTTGIGYGYTF. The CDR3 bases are TGTGCCAGCAGCCCAACGACAGGGATTGGCTATGGCTACACCTTC.

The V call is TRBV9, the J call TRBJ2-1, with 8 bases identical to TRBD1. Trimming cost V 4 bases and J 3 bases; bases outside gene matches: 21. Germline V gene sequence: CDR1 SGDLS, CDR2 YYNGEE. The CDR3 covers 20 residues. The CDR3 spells CASSPDDLSVGTGLYNEQFF. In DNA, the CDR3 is TGTGCCAGCAGCCCTGATGATCTAAGCGTCGGGACAGGTCTCTACAATGAGCAGTTCTTC.

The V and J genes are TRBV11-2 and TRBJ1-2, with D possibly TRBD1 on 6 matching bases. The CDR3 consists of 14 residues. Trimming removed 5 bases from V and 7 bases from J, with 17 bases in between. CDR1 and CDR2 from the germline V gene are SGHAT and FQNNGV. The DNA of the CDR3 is TGTGCCAGCAGCCAATTACAGGGTTGGTTTGGCTACACCTTC. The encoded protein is CASSQLQGWFGYTF.

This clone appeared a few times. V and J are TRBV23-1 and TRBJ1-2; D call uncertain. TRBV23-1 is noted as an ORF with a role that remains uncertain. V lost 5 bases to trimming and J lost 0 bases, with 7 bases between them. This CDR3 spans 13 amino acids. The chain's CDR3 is CASSGPANYGYTF. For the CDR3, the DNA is TGCGCCAGCAGTGGCCCCGCTAACTATGGCTACACCTTC.

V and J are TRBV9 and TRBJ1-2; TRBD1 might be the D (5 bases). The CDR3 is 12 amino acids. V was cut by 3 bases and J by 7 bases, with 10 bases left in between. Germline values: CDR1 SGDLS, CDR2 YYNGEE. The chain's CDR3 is CASSATEAGYTF. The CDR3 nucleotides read TGTGCCAGCAGCGCGACAGAAGCTGGCTACACCTTC.

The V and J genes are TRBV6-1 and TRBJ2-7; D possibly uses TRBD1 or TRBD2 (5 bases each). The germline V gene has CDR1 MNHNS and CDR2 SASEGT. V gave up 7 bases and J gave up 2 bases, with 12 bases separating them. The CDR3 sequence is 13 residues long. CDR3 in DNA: TGTGCCAGCATAACCGGGGCACCCTACGAGCAGTACTTC. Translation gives CASITGAPYEQYF.

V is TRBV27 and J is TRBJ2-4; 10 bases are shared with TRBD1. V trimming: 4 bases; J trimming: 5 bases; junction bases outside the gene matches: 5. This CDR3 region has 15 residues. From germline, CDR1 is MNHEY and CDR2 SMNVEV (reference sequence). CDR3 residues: CASSSVGTGENIQYF. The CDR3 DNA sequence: TGTGCCAGCAGTTCTGTTGGGACAGGGGAAAACATTCAGTACTTC.

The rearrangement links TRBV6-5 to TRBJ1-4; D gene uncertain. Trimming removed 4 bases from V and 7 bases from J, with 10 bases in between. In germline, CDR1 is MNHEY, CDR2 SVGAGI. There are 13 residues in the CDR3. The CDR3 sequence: CASSFLGAEKLFF. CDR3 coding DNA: TGTGCCAGCAGTTTCCTAGGCGCTGAAAAACTGTTTTTT.

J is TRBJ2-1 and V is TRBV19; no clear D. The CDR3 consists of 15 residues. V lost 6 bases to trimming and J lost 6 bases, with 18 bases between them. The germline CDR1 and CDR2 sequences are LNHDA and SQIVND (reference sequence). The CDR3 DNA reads TGTGCCAGTAGAGTTACGGCGTGGCAGACCAATGAGCAGTTCTTC. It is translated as CASRVTAWQTNEQFF.

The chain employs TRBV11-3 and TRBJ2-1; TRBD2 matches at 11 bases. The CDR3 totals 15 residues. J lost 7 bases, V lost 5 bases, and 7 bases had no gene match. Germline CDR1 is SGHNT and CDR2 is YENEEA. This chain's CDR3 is CASSPTSGSGNEQFF. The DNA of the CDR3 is TGTGCCAGCAGCCCAACTAGCGGGAGCGGGAATGAGCAGTTCTTC.

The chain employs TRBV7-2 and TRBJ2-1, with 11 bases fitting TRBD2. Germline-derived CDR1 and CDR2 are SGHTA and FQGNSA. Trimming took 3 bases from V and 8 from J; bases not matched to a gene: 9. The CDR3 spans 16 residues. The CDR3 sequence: CASSLRASGGKYEQFF. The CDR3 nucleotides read TGTGCCAGCAGCTTGAGGGCTAGCGGGGGGAAGTATGAGCAGTTCTTC.

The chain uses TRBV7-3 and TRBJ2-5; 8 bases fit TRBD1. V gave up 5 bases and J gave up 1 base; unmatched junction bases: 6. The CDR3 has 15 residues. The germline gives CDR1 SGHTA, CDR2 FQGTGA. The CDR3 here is CASSLTGDPQETQYF. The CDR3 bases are TGTGCCAGCAGCCTGACAGGGGACCCCCAAGAGACCCAGTACTTC.

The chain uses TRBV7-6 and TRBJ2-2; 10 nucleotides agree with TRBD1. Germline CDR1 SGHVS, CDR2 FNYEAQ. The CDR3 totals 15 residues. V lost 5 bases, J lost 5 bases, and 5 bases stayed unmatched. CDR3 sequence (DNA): TGTGCCAGCAGCCAACGACAGGGGGCGACCGGGGAGCTGTTTTTT. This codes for CASSQRQGATGELFF. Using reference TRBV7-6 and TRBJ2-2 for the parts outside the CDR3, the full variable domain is GAGVSQSPRYKVTKRGQDVALRCDPISGHVSLYWYRQALGQGPEFLTYFNYEAQQDKSGLPNDRFSAERPEGSISTLTIQRTEQRDSAMYRCASSQRQGATGELFFGEGSRLTVL.

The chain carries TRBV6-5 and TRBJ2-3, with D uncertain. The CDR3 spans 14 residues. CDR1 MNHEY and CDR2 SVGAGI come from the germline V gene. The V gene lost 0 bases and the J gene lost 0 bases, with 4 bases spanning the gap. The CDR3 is CASSYSGSTDTQYF. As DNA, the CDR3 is TGTGCCAGCAGTTACTCCGGCAGCACAGATACGCAGTATTTT.

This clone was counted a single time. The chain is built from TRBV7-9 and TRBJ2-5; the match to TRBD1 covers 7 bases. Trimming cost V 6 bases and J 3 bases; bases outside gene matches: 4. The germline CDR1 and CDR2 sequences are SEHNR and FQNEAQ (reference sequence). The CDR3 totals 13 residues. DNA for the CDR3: TGTGCCAGCAGGACACAGGGGAAAGAGACCCAGTACTTC. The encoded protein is CASRTQGKETQYF. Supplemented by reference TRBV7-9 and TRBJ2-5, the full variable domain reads DTGVSQNPRHKITKRGQNVTFRCDPISEHNRLYWYRQTLGQGPEFLTYFQNEAQLEKSRLLSDRFSAERPKGSFSTLEIQRTEQGDSAMYLCASRTQGKETQYFGPGTRLLVL.

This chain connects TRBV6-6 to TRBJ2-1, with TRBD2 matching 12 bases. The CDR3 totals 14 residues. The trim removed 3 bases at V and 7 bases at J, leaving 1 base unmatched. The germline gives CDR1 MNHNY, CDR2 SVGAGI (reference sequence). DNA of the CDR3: TGTGCCAGCAGTTATGGGACTAGCGGGAATGAGCAGTTCTTC. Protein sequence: CASSYGTSGNEQFF.